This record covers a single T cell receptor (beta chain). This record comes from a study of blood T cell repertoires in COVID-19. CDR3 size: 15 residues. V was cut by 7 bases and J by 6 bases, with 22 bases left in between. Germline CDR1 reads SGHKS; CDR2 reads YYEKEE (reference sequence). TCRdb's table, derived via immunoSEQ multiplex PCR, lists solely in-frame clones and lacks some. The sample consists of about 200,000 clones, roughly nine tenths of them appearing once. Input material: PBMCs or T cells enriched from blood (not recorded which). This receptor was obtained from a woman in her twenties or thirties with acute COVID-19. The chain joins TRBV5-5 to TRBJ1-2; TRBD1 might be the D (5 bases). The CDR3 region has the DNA TGTGCCAGCGGAACCTACCCCAGGGAAATCGATGGCTACACCTTC. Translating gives CASGTYPREIDGYTF.